Below, 29 T cell receptor beta chains from the same sample are listed, as sequenced in a study of T cell responses to AZD1222 COVID-19 vaccine. Profiling relied on immunoSEQ multiplex PCR, and the TCRdb table lists in-frame clones only, not all of them. The sample has around 130,000 clones, 91% seen once. The source material was peripheral blood, sampled on day 0 of AZD1222 vaccination. These TCRs come from an adult in good health.

The chain combines TRBV20-1 with TRBJ1-1, with unresolved D. The CDR3 is made up of 11 amino acids. Looked up from germline, CDR1 is DFQATT and CDR2 is SNEGSKA (reference sequence). Trimming took 3 bases from V and 6 from J, leaving 8 bases between them. Here the CDR3 DNA reads TGCAGTGCTAGTCGGCCAGCTGAAGCTTTCTTT. Protein sequence: CSASRPAEAFF.

The chain is built from TRBV19 and TRBJ2-2; unclear D gene. This CDR3 region has 13 residues. From germline, CDR1 is LNHDA and CDR2 SQIVND (reference sequence). V shed 8 bases and J shed 7 bases, with 14 bases lying between them. CDR3 loop: CASSAISGGELFF. CDR3 in DNA: TGTGCCAGTTCGGCAATCTCGGGCGGGGAGCTGTTTTTT.

The chain couples TRBV7-3 to TRBJ2-1; D perhaps matches TRBD2 (6 bases). The CDR3 loop spans 12 amino acids. Germline V gives CDR1 SGHTA, CDR2 FQGTGA. Trimming cost V 4 bases and J 10 bases, with 11 bases left between them. The CDR3 here is CASSSAGNEQFF. Here the CDR3 DNA reads TGTGCCAGCAGCTCCGCGGGAAACGAGCAGTTCTTC. The full variable domain, completed using reference TRBV7-3 and TRBJ2-1, is GAGVSQTPSNKVTEKGKYVELRCDPISGHTALYWYRQSLGQGPEFLIYFQGTGAADDSGLPNDRFFAVRPEGSVSTLKIQRTERGDSAVYLCASSSAGNEQFFGPGTRLTVL.

This chain uses TRBV5-1 with TRBJ2-1; 11 nucleotides match TRBD1. This CDR3 contains 15 residues. CDR1 SGHRS and CDR2 YFSETQ come from the germline V gene. Unmatched junction bases numbered 4, after V lost 4 bases and J lost 4 bases. The DNA for the CDR3 is TGCGCCAGCAGCCCTGGACAGGGGGCGTACAATGAGCAGTTCTTC. It codes for CASSPGQGAYNEQFF.

The V gene is TRBV6-1, the J gene TRBJ1-5, with D tentatively TRBD1 (5 bases). The CDR3 loop spans 14 amino acids. Germline V lookup: CDR1 MNHNS, CDR2 SASEGT. Trimming took 0 bases from V and 6 from J, leaving 9 bases between them. The CDR3 loop is CASSEAGASQPQHF. In DNA, the CDR3 is TGTGCCAGCAGTGAAGCTGGGGCAAGTCAGCCCCAGCATTTT.

The gene calls are TRBV6-5 and TRBJ2-1; D is possibly TRBD1 (5 bases). This CDR3 has 12 amino acids. CDR1 is MNHEY, CDR2 SVGAGI, per germline. Trimming left V 8 bases short and J 6 bases short, with 11 bases between. Here the CDR3 DNA reads TGTGCCAGCCTAGGGGTGGGCAATGAGCAGTTCTTC. It codes for CASLGVGNEQFF.

The gene calls are TRBV6-5 and TRBJ1-2, with TRBD1 identical over 10 bases. The J segment lost 0 bases and the V segment lost 11 bases, leaving 9 bases of the junction unmatched. Germline V lookup: CDR1 MNHEY, CDR2 SVGAGI. The CDR3 covers 15 residues. CDR3 bases: TGTGCCTCCTGGGGACAGGGGATATCTAACTATGGCTACACCTTC. As protein: CASWGQGISNYGYTF.

The J gene is TRBJ1-5, the V gene TRBV15, with TRBD1 identical over 9 bases. The CDR3 extends over 16 amino acids. With 3 bases clipped from V and 3 bases from J, the junction kept 6 bases outside the gene matches. Germline-derived CDR1 and CDR2 are LNHNV and YYDKDF (reference sequence). CDR3 nucleotide sequence: TGTGCCACCAGCAGGCCACAGGGGGCTGTCAATCAGCCCCAGCATTTT. This sequence encodes CATSRPQGAVNQPQHF.

The chain recombines TRBV6-2 or TRBV6-3 with TRBJ1-2; D ambiguous. V was pared by 2 bases and J by 2 bases, with 9 bases between. This CDR3 has 14 amino acids. CDR1 is MNHEY and CDR2 is SVGEGT in the germline V gene. CDR3 bases: TGTGCCAGCAGTTACCTGACGGTAAACTATGGCTACACCTTC. The encoded protein is CASSYLTVNYGYTF.

V gene TRBV7-8 combines with J gene TRBJ1-1; TRBD1 is a possible D gene (5 bases). V was clipped by 3 bases and J by 1 base, with 18 bases between them. CDR1 and CDR2 (germline): SGHVS, FQNEAQ. The CDR3 length is 17 residues. The CDR3 spells CASSFKPSGQWNTEAFF. CDR3 DNA sequence: TGTGCCAGCAGCTTCAAACCGTCAGGGCAGTGGAACACTGAAGCTTTCTTT. Supplemented by reference TRBV7-8 and TRBJ1-1, the full variable domain reads GAGVSQSPRYKVAKRGQDVALRCDPISGHVSLFWYQQALGQGPEFLTYFQNEAQLDKSGLPSDRFFAERPEGSVSTLKIQRTQQEDSAVYLCASSFKPSGQWNTEAFFGQGTRLTVV.

The CDR3 sequence is CASKSQLNSPLHF. CDR3 sequence (DNA): TGTGCCAGCAAGAGCCAGCTTAATTCACCCCTCCACTTT. J is TRBJ1-6 and V is TRBV6-5, with D unresolved. V was pared by 7 bases and J by 6 bases, with 10 bases between. The length of the CDR3 is 13 residues. CDR1 MNHEY and CDR2 SVGAGI come from the germline V gene.

The rearrangement links TRBV9 to TRBJ1-6; 7 bases fit TRBD1. V lost 0 bases to trimming and J lost 7 bases; unmatched junction nucleotides: 4. CDR1 is SGDLS and CDR2 is YYNGEE in the germline V gene. CDR3 length equals 15 residues. DNA of the CDR3: TGTGCCAGCAGCGTAGACAGGGGACCCAATTCACCCCTCCACTTT. Residues: CASSVDRGPNSPLHF.

The genes are TRBV6-6 and TRBJ1-5; weak D call: TRBD1 (6 bases). Germline V gene lookup returns CDR1 MNHNY and CDR2 SVGAGI (reference sequence). Trimming removed 4 bases at V and 1 base at J, with 8 bases between. This CDR3 comprises 14 residues. The CDR3 loop is CASSLGGSNQPQHF. In nucleotides, the CDR3 is TGTGCCAGCAGTTTAGGGGGAAGCAATCAGCCCCAGCATTTT.

The chain couples TRBV6-5 to TRBJ1-2; TRBD1 aligns across 7 bases. Germline V gene data show CDR1 as MNHEY and CDR2 as SVGAGI. The ends lost 3 bases at V and 10 bases at J; junction bases unmatched: 11. The CDR3 length is 14 residues. This CDR3 reads CASSYRGPRYDYTF. As DNA, the CDR3 is TGTGCCAGCAGTTATAGGGGGCCACGCTACGACTACACCTTC.

The gene calls are TRBV6-1 and TRBJ1-1, with D hard to call. The CDR3 length is 10 residues. Germline V CDR1 and CDR2: MNHNS, SASEGT. V was pared by 3 bases and J by 11 bases, with 7 bases between. CDR3 in amino acids: CASSDRGAFF. As DNA, the CDR3 is TGTGCCAGCAGTGACCGAGGGGCTTTCTTT.

V usage is TRBV5-6 and J usage is TRBJ2-7; 8 bases line up with TRBD1. The germline V gene has CDR1 SGHDT and CDR2 YYEEEE. V lost 4 bases, J lost 1 base, and 10 bases stayed unmatched. The CDR3 is made up of 16 amino acids. CDR3: CASSRLDRAPSYEQYF. CDR3 coding DNA: TGTGCCAGCAGCCGCCTGGACAGGGCTCCTTCCTACGAGCAGTACTTC.

The chain links TRBV9 to TRBJ1-6; D is ambiguous. Germline V gene sequence: CDR1 SGDLS, CDR2 YYNGEE. This CDR3 spans 14 amino acids. Trimming removed 4 bases from V and 12 bases from J, with 17 bases in between. The CDR3 DNA reads TGTGCCAGCAGCCGCGCGGGAACCGGCCAACCCCTCCACTTT. This translates into CASSRAGTGQPLHF.

V and J are TRBV5-6 and TRBJ1-2; D is unresolved. Per germline, CDR1 SGHDT and CDR2 YYEEEE. There are 12 residues in the CDR3. Trimming shortened V by 3 bases and J by 4 bases, and 7 bases separated the two germline ends. The CDR3 region has the DNA TGTGCCAGCAGCTCCGATAGCTATGGCTACACCTTC. Its protein product is CASSSDSYGYTF.

The gene calls are TRBV28 and TRBJ2-2; TRBD1 aligns across 12 bases. V gave up 7 bases and J gave up 5 bases; unmatched junction bases: 11. There are 17 residues in the CDR3. Germline-derived CDR1 and CDR2 are MDHEN and SYDVKM. The CDR3 loop is CASIINPGQGATGELFF. The CDR3 DNA reads as TGTGCCAGCATCATCAACCCGGGACAGGGGGCTACCGGGGAGCTGTTTTTT. Drawing the rest from reference TRBV28 and TRBJ2-2, the complete variable domain is DVKVTQSSRYLVKRTGEKVFLECVQDMDHENMFWYRQDPGLGLRLIYFSYDVKMKEKGDIPEGYSVSREKKERFSLILESASTNQTSMYLCASIINPGQGATGELFFGEGSRLTVL.

This chain uses TRBV21-1 with TRBJ2-7; the table's TRBD1 call for D was not verified on the DNA. TRBV21-1 is reported as a pseudogene. CDR3 length: 13 residues. The CDR3 sequence: CASSLQGCNEQYF. CDR3 nucleotides: TGTGCCAGCAGTCTACAGGGTTGTAACGAGCAGTACTTC.

This clone showed up just a few times. V and J are TRBV10-1 and TRBJ2-6; no clear D gene. The V gene lost 7 bases and the J gene lost 1 base, with 11 bases spanning the gap. This CDR3 comprises 15 residues. Germline V CDR1 and CDR2: WNHNN, SYGVQD (reference sequence). This CDR3 reads CASTLLGSGANVLTF. The CDR3 nucleotides are TGCGCCAGCACCCTACTGGGGTCTGGGGCCAACGTCCTGACTTTC.

The V and J genes are TRBV12-3 or TRBV12-4 and TRBJ1-2, with 7 bases that match TRBD1. Trimming cost V 7 bases and J 4 bases; bases outside gene matches: 6. The CDR3 runs 13 residues. The CDR3 loop is CASNNRGPYGYTF. In DNA, the CDR3 is TGTGCCAGCAATAACAGGGGACCCTATGGCTACACCTTC.

V and J are TRBV6-5 and TRBJ1-5, with a tentative D call TRBD1 (6 bases). CDR3 length: 14 residues. With 6 bases removed from V and 3 bases from J, the gap between germline ends came to 12 bases. Germline V gives CDR1 MNHEY, CDR2 SVGAGI. This CDR3 reads CASRRTVSNQPQHF. CDR3 DNA: TGTGCCAGCAGACGGACAGTTTCCAATCAGCCCCAGCATTTT.

This chain joins TRBV6-5 and TRBJ2-3, with D unresolved. Trimming pared 5 bases from V and 2 bases from J, leaving 14 bases between. Germline V gene lookup returns CDR1 MNHEY and CDR2 SVGAGI. The CDR3 sequence is 15 residues long. The CDR3 reads CASSLPIDHTDTQYF. The CDR3 DNA sequence: TGTGCCAGCAGTCTCCCCATCGACCACACAGATACGCAGTATTTT.

This chain links TRBV5-1 with TRBJ2-1; D call uncertain. Looked up from germline, CDR1 is SGHRS and CDR2 is YFSETQ. The V end was cut by 4 bases, the J end by 0 bases, with 17 bases between. CDR3 length: 17 residues. This CDR3 is CASSVRSDLSSYNEQFF. CDR3 DNA sequence: TGCGCCAGCAGCGTAAGATCCGACCTAAGCTCCTACAATGAGCAGTTCTTC.

The rearrangement uses TRBV7-2 and TRBJ1-3; D uncertain. Trimming removed 1 base from V and 7 bases from J, with 8 bases in between. Per germline, CDR1 SGHTA and CDR2 FQGNSA. The CDR3 totals 13 residues. In DNA form, the CDR3 reads TGTGCCAGCAGCTTAGGGGATGGGAACACCATATATTTT. Its translation is CASSLGDGNTIYF.

The chain couples TRBV9 to TRBJ1-6; TRBD1 is a possible D gene (5 bases). The V end lost 4 bases, the J end lost 10 bases, and 12 bases lay between the germline ends. Looked up from germline, CDR1 is SGDLS and CDR2 is YYNGEE. This CDR3 contains 13 residues. CDR3 sequence reads: CASSTRRDSPLHF. The CDR3 coding sequence is TGTGCCAGCAGCACCCGGAGGGACTCACCCCTCCACTTT.

The chain couples TRBV30 to TRBJ1-4; TRBD1 aligns across 10 bases. This CDR3 has 16 residues. Germline values: CDR1 GTSNPN, CDR2 SVGIG (reference sequence). Trimming at V came to 3 bases and at J to 6 bases, leaving 10 bases not matched to a gene. The CDR3 sequence is CAWSVGTGTGDEKLFF. The CDR3 nucleotides are TGTGCCTGGAGCGTGGGAACCGGGACAGGGGATGAAAAACTGTTTTTT.

The V call is TRBV7-9, the J call TRBJ1-1, with no clear D. This CDR3 spans 18 amino acids. The germline V and J ends were trimmed by 5 bases and 7 bases, with 29 bases remaining between them. Looked up from germline, CDR1 is SEHNR and CDR2 is FQNEAQ (reference sequence). The CDR3 DNA reads TGTGCCAGCAGCGTAATATTGGGTCGGTGGGGATCGACTCTTGAAGCTTTCTTT. Translating it yields CASSVILGRWGSTLEAFF.